The entry below gives a single T cell receptor (beta chain) sequence along with its context. The V end lost 0 bases, the J end lost 7 bases, and 8 bases lay between the germline ends. CDR1 and CDR2 from the germline V gene are SGHRS and YFSETQ. The CDR3 length is 12 residues. Here immunoSEQ multiplex PCR was the method, and the copy in TCRdb shows in-frame clones only, minus some. The table shows 170,000 or so clones, with around nine tenths occurring only once. This entry belongs to a study of blood T cell repertoires in COVID-19. At the level of the study: Researchers got acute and convalescent COVID-19 samples from the United States, Italy and Spain. The cDNA or gDNA used as material had been derived from T cells, B-cell-depleted T cells, or PBMCs.

Seattle patients were enrolled while actively infected and followed longitudinally. V gene TRBV5-1 combines with J gene TRBJ2-7; weak D call: TRBD1 (5 bases). The origin of this receptor is a woman aged 70-85 years with COVID-19, enrolled during active disease. Sequencing used peripheral blood. The CDR3: CASSLGNREQYF. The DNA for the CDR3 is TGCGCCAGCAGCTTGGGAAACAGGGAGCAGTACTTC.